The clone carrying this TCR beta chain was detected only a few times. Its antigen is currently unknown. The identical CDR3 is also encoded by other nucleotide sequences in the sample. There are 12 residues in the CDR3. In germline, CDR1 is SGHTA, CDR2 FQGNSA. V was cut by 4 bases and J by 4 bases, with 8 bases left in between. Since all of the isolated RNA was reverse transcribed, expressed TCRB transcripts were what got sequenced. Assay used: immunoSEQ multiplex PCR; TCRdb lists only in-frame clones, some missing. This sample has about 260,000 clones, with around 21% found just once. The data derive from a study of beta chain features in type 1 diabetes. General observations from the study: Possibly, sequencing cDNA over-represented cells that had high TCR expression levels. Sampled from patients, naive, central memory and Treg TCRB repertoires appeared more similar than those sampled from healthy donors. These data did not resolve whether HLA type affects TCRB rearrangement. Type 1 diabetes patients had TCRB CDR3s that were shorter (moderately but significantly so) in all four CD4+ subsets.

The sequence was collected from a woman aged 40 to 50 with type 1 diabetes. The J gene is TRBJ2-7, the V gene TRBV7-2, with D tentatively TRBD2 (5 bases). Sequenced: naive CD4+ T cells from blood. The CDR3 nucleotides are TGTGCCAGCAGCTCTTCGGGGTACGAGCAGTACTTC. Residues: CASSSSGYEQYF.